The present T cell receptor (beta chain) was sequenced within a study of T-cell reconstitution after alpha-beta-depleted transplantation in children. Preparation of the TCRbeta library involved a method that used unique molecular identifiers. TCRdb re-called the PCR reads with MiXCR, one entry per CDR3 protein. The data contain fewer than 250,000 distinct CDR3 sequences, roughly 15% of them singletons. The CDR3 contains 15 residues. CDR1 and CDR2 from the germline V gene are DFQATT and SNEGSKA (reference sequence). The V end lost 6 bases, the J end lost 3 bases, and 21 bases lay between the germline ends.

The chain uses TRBV20-1 and TRBJ2-7; weak D call: TRBD1 (6 bases). Sequencing used PBMCs, mostly from graft donor cells, obtained 360 days after TCRalphabeta/CD19-depleted stem cell transplant. The TCR comes from a male patient between 2 and 10 years old who had a stem cell transplant for acute lymphoblastic leukemia, so the T cells may come from the graft donor. In DNA, the CDR3 is TGCAGTGCCTCCCTTGTGGGGACACTAAGCTACGAGCAGTACTTC. As protein: CSASLVGTLSYEQYF.